One sample yielded the 28 T cell receptor beta chains listed below, sequenced in a study of blood T cell repertoires in COVID-19. Here immunoSEQ multiplex PCR was the method, and the copy in TCRdb shows in-frame clones only, minus some. This sample carries fewer than 200,000 clones, around 74% of them seen once, and the ten largest clones take around 2.8%. The specimen sequenced was peripheral blood. These TCRs come from a man aged 65-85 years with acute or convalescent COVID-19.

V gene TRBV24-1 combines with J gene TRBJ2-5; maybe TRBD2 (6 bases). Deletions cut 2 bases from V and 7 bases from J, with 10 bases between. Germline CDR1 and CDR2: KGHDR and SFDVKD. The CDR3 loop spans 13 amino acids. The CDR3 DNA reads as TGTGCCACCAGTGATTCGGGGGTGGGGACCCAGTACTTC. Its protein product is CATSDSGVGTQYF.

The chain is built from TRBV7-9 and TRBJ1-3; D unclear. The length of the CDR3 is 15 residues. Germline-derived CDR1 and CDR2 are SEHNR and FQNEAQ (reference sequence). V was cut by 1 base and J by 0 bases, with 7 bases left in between. The CDR3: CASSLDWSSGNTIYF. Written as DNA, the CDR3 is TGTGCCAGCAGCTTAGATTGGAGCTCTGGAAACACCATATATTTT.

This clone has only a few counts. The V gene is TRBV5-1, the J gene TRBJ1-6, with TRBD1 matching 9 bases. The V gene end was trimmed by 4 bases and the J gene end by 8 bases; junction bases not matched to a gene: 10. There are 16 residues in the CDR3. Germline lookup yields CDR1 SGHRS and CDR2 YFSETQ. The CDR3 DNA follows: TGCGCCAGCAGCCCAGACGGACAGGGGAATTATTCACCCCTCCACTTT. Its protein product is CASSPDGQGNYSPLHF.

This clone came up once. The rearrangement uses TRBV6-5 and TRBJ2-5; 11 bases align to TRBD2. The CDR3 is made up of 16 amino acids. From germline, CDR1 is MNHEY and CDR2 SVGAGI. The V and J ends lost 2 bases and 1 base, in that order; junction bases with no gene match: 3. The CDR3 DNA reads TGTGCCAGCAGTTACCCCGGGACTAGCGGCCAAGAGACCCAGTACTTC. Protein: CASSYPGTSGQETQYF.

The chain is built from TRBV6-5 and TRBJ2-1; no clear D. Germline CDR1 is MNHEY and CDR2 is SVGAGI. This CDR3 is built from 14 residues. The V end was cut by 5 bases, the J end by 3 bases, with 11 bases between. CDR3 sequence reads: CASSQLPSYNEQFF. CDR3 coding DNA: TGTGCCAGCAGTCAACTACCTAGCTACAATGAGCAGTTCTTC.

The rearrangement uses TRBV30 and TRBJ1-1; 9 bases are a match to TRBD1. With 3 bases clipped from V and 7 bases from J, the junction kept 3 bases outside the gene matches. Germline V gene sequence: CDR1 GTSNPN, CDR2 SVGIG (reference sequence). The CDR3 totals 12 residues. The CDR3 nucleotides are TGTGCCTGGAGGGACAGGGGAGTTGAAGCTTTCTTT. It translates to CAWRDRGVEAFF.

This clone appeared once. The CDR3 nucleotides read TGTGCCAGCAGTGTAGGAACCTTGGGGCACTCCTACAATGAGCAGTTCTTC. Amino acids: CASSVGTLGHSYNEQFF. The chain uses TRBV28 and TRBJ2-1; a possible D gene is TRBD1 (5 bases). Looked up from germline, CDR1 is MDHEN and CDR2 is SYDVKM. The V end was cut by 5 bases, the J end by 0 bases, with 17 bases between. This CDR3 contains 17 residues.

This clone is termed medium-sized. The CDR3 reads CASSHPGQVHGKLFF. CDR3 in DNA: TGTGCCAGCAGCCACCCGGGACAGGTGCATGGAAAACTGTTTTTT. The rearrangement links TRBV4-2 to TRBJ1-4, with 8 bases fitting TRBD1. From germline, CDR1 is LGHNA and CDR2 YNFKEQ. V was clipped by 3 bases and J by 10 bases; unmatched bases: 10. This CDR3 is built from 15 residues.

As to this clone: In the same sample, other DNA sequences code for this CDR3. The chain is built from TRBV5-1 and TRBJ2-7; 7 nucleotides match TRBD1. Per germline, CDR1 SGHRS and CDR2 YFSETQ. The CDR3 has 14 residues. V lost 4 bases and J lost 0; bases outside the gene matches: 4. The CDR3 here is CASSLGTVSYEQYF. In DNA form, the CDR3 reads TGCGCCAGCAGCCTGGGGACAGTCTCCTACGAGCAGTACTTC. The variable domain in full, completed from reference TRBV5-1 and TRBJ2-7, reads KAGVTQTPRYLIKTRGQQVTLSCSPISGHRSVSWYQQTPGQGLQFLFEYFSETQRNKGNFPGRFSGRQFSNSRSEMNVSTLELGDSALYLCASSLGTVSYEQYFGPGTRLTVT.

The chain recombines TRBV28 with TRBJ1-2; 7 nucleotides align to TRBD1. The V segment lost 5 bases and the J segment 2 bases; nucleotides outside the gene matches: 8. The length of the CDR3 is 15 residues. Germline CDR1 is MDHEN and CDR2 is SYDVKM. The CDR3 region is CASSTARGQNYGYTF. Here the CDR3 DNA reads TGTGCCAGCAGTACAGCCAGGGGACAGAACTATGGCTACACCTTC.

The CDR3 loop is CASSVSGTAGNTIYF. Here the CDR3 DNA reads TGTGCCAGTAGTGTCTCCGGGACAGCTGGAAACACCATATATTTT. The V call is TRBV19, the J call TRBJ1-3, with TRBD1 matching over 7 bases. The CDR3 has 15 residues. The V gene end was trimmed by 5 bases and the J gene end by 2 bases; junction bases not matched to a gene: 6. The germline V gene has CDR1 LNHDA and CDR2 SQIVND (reference sequence).

V gene TRBV3-1 (or the pseudogene TRBV3-2) combines with J gene TRBJ1-2, with 8 bases aligning to TRBD1. This CDR3 is 14 amino acids long. The ends lost 4 bases at V and 7 bases at J; junction bases unmatched: 8. Germline CDR1 reads LGHDT; CDR2 reads YNNKEL (reference sequence). The CDR3 region is CASSLTTGARGYTF. DNA for the CDR3: TGTGCCAGCAGCCTAACGACAGGGGCGCGTGGCTACACCTTC.

The J gene is TRBJ2-5, the V gene TRBV7-2; 12 positions match TRBD2. Losses at the gene ends were 5 bases for V and 4 bases for J; bases not matched to a gene: 11. This CDR3 is 17 amino acids long. Germline V CDR1 and CDR2: SGHTA, FQGNSA. The CDR3 loop is CASSVQSGTSGRETQYF. The CDR3 DNA reads as TGTGCCAGCAGCGTACAATCCGGGACTAGCGGGCGAGAGACCCAGTACTTC.

The V call is TRBV24-1, the J call TRBJ1-5, with TRBD1 matching 9 bases. With V trimmed by 9 bases and J by 3 bases, 2 bases remained unmatched. The CDR3 extends over 13 amino acids. The V gene's germline CDR1 is KGHDR and CDR2 SFDVKD. The CDR3 sequence: CATGTGYNQPQHF. The CDR3 DNA reads TGTGCCACCGGGACAGGGTACAATCAGCCCCAGCATTTT.

This chain joins TRBV2 and TRBJ2-3; 13 nucleotides line up with TRBD2. V dropped 3 bases and J dropped 0; count of bases not matched to a gene: 3. Germline lookup yields CDR1 SNHLY and CDR2 FYNNEI. The CDR3 extends over 17 amino acids. Here the CDR3 DNA reads TGTGCCAGCAGTGAGACTAGCGGGGGGATAAGCACAGATACGCAGTATTTT. It specifies CASSETSGGISTDTQYF.

The chain is built from TRBV6-1 and TRBJ1-2, with no clear D. The V gene's germline CDR1 is MNHNS and CDR2 SASEGT. The CDR3 has 15 residues. V shed 1 base and J shed 7 bases, with 16 bases lying between them. In DNA, the CDR3 is TGTGCCAGCAGTGAAGAGGTCAGACACCCCCCTGGCTACACCTTC. It yields the protein CASSEEVRHPPGYTF.

This chain connects TRBV13 to TRBJ2-7; D possibly corresponds to TRBD1 (6 bases). V shed 4 bases and J shed 7 bases, with 20 bases lying between them. CDR3 length: 15 residues. Looked up from germline, CDR1 is PRHDT and CDR2 is FYEKMQ (reference sequence). The CDR3 here is CASSSRGEQGREQYF. In DNA form, the CDR3 reads TGTGCCAGCAGCTCGCGCGGAGAACAGGGCCGAGAGCAGTACTTC.

The chain carries TRBV7-6 and TRBJ2-1; possible D gene TRBD2, 6 bases. The germline V and J ends were trimmed by 2 bases and 6 bases, with 14 bases remaining between them. This CDR3 has 15 amino acids. CDR1 is SGHVS, CDR2 FNYEAQ, per germline. The CDR3 is CASSLRPSAANEQFF. The CDR3, as DNA: TGTGCCAGCAGCTTAAGACCTAGCGCGGCCAATGAGCAGTTCTTC.

This clone was detected only once. The chain joins TRBV4-3 to TRBJ2-1; perhaps TRBD2 as D (6 bases). Trimming took 2 bases from V and 5 from J, leaving 19 bases between them. CDR1 LGHNA and CDR2 YSLEER come from the germline V gene. The CDR3 spans 17 residues. Here the CDR3 reads CASSQSTSAVADNEQFF. The DNA of the CDR3 is TGCGCCAGCAGCCAATCCACCTCGGCGGTAGCGGACAATGAGCAGTTCTTC.

The DNA of the CDR3 is TGCGCCAGCAGCCAGGGCGAGAACACTGAAGCTTTCTTT. Amino acid sequence: CASSQGENTEAFF. This rearrangement joins TRBV5-1 to TRBJ1-1, with a weak D call TRBD1 (5 bases). The CDR3 is 13 residues long. The V and J ends lost 4 bases and 1 base respectively, with 8 bases between them. Germline-derived CDR1 and CDR2 are SGHRS and YFSETQ.

There are a few counts of this clone. This chain connects TRBV24-1 to TRBJ2-1; 9 bases are shared with TRBD1. Germline lookup yields CDR1 KGHDR and CDR2 SFDVKD. The ends lost 0 bases at V and 3 bases at J; junction bases unmatched: 2. CDR3 length: 16 amino acids. The DNA for the CDR3 is TGTGCCACCAGTGATTTGCCGGGACAGGGCTACAATGAGCAGTTCTTC. The encoded protein is CATSDLPGQGYNEQFF.

This rearrangement joins TRBV5-4 to TRBJ2-5; 7 bases align to TRBD2. CDR3 size: 15 residues. CDR1 SGHNT and CDR2 YYREEE come from the germline V gene (reference sequence). Germline trimming cut 1 base from V and 5 bases from J; bases unmatched to any gene: 8. CDR3 amino acids: CASSLRVGEGETQYF. CDR3 coding DNA: TGTGCCAGCAGCTTGCGGGTAGGGGAGGGGGAGACCCAGTACTTC.

The chain links TRBV25-1 to TRBJ2-2, with 9 bases fitting TRBD1. The CDR3 sequence is 16 residues long. Trimming removed 2 bases from V and 1 base from J; junction bases left unmatched: 2. CDR1 is MGHDK, CDR2 SYGVNS, per germline. CDR3 amino acids: CASSETGQGNTGELFF. The CDR3, as DNA: TGTGCCAGCAGTGAAACGGGACAGGGGAACACCGGGGAGCTGTTTTTT.

The chain links TRBV18 to TRBJ2-7; 9 nucleotides align to TRBD1. Germline-derived CDR1 and CDR2 are KGHSH and LQKENI. The CDR3 is made up of 14 amino acids. Germline trimming cut 6 bases from V and 5 bases from J; bases unmatched to any gene: 8. DNA for the CDR3: TGTGCCAGCTCCCGGGACAGGGTGGTCGACGAGCAGTACTTC. Protein: CASSRDRVVDEQYF.

The table lists this clone with a count of one. V usage is TRBV2 and J usage is TRBJ2-1; maybe TRBD2 (6 bases). V was pared by 2 bases and J by 9 bases, with 14 bases between. The CDR3 consists of 14 residues. Germline lookup yields CDR1 SNHLY and CDR2 FYNNEI. CDR3 residues: CASSEQRASSEQFF. DNA of the CDR3: TGTGCCAGCAGTGAACAGCGGGCATCGTCTGAGCAGTTCTTC.

This sequence joins TRBV24-1 and TRBJ2-3; 12 bases are shared with TRBD2. V trimming: 3 bases; J trimming: 0 bases; junction bases outside the gene matches: 3. This CDR3 has 17 residues. CDR1 is KGHDR and CDR2 is SFDVKD in the germline V gene. For the CDR3, the DNA is TGTGCCACCAGTGATCACGGACTAGCGGGGAGCACAGATACGCAGTATTTT. It translates to CATSDHGLAGSTDTQYF.

This CDR3 reads CASTTTGGSYEQYF. CDR3 nucleotide sequence: TGTGCCAGCACTACGACAGGGGGGAGCTACGAGCAGTACTTC. J is TRBJ2-7 and V is TRBV28, with 9 bases aligning to TRBD1. J was trimmed by 3 bases and V by 7 bases; bases with no gene match: 7. This CDR3 has 14 residues. Germline V lookup: CDR1 MDHEN, CDR2 SYDVKM.

The rearrangement links TRBV5-1 to TRBJ2-3; 7 bases agree with TRBD2. The J segment lost 3 bases and the V segment lost 7 bases, leaving 11 bases of the junction unmatched. This CDR3 spans 15 amino acids. CDR1 and CDR2 from the germline V gene are SGHRS and YFSETQ. The CDR3 protein is CASAAAGDRTDTQYF. The DNA of the CDR3 is TGCGCCAGCGCCGCGGCGGGGGATCGGACAGATACGCAGTATTTT.